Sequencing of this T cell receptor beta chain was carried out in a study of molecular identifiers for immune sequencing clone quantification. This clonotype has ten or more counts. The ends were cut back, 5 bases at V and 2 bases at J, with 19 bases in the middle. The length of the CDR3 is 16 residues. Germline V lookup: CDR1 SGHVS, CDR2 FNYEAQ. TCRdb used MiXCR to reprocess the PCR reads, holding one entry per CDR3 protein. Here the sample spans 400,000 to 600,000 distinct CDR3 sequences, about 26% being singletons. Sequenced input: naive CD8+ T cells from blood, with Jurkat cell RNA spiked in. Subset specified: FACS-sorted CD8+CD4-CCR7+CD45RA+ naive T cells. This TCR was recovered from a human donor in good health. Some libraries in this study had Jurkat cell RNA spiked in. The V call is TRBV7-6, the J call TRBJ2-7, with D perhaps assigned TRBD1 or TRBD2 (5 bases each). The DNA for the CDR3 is TGTGCCAGCAGCCCACCGTCCGGGACCGCAACCTACGAGCAGTACTTC. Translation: CASSPPSGTATYEQYF.